The subject of this entry is one T cell receptor (beta chain). This sample is part of a study of TIL therapy for anti-PD-1-resistant metastatic lung cancer. Whole-study context: Half of patients were current or former smokers.

The libraries were made with immunoSEQ v3. Generated by immunoSEQ multiplex PCR, the TCRdb table keeps only in-frame clones and is missing some. Here the sample spans nearly 60,000 clones, more than 60% being singletons. The time point is: pre-treatment sample, taken before nivolumab and TIL therapy. The CDR3 is made up of 14 amino acids. Germline CDR1 reads LNHDA; CDR2 reads SQIVND (reference sequence). After removal of 5 bases from V and 8 bases from J, the junction contained 8 bases not matched to a gene. The TCR was taken from a person aged 25 to 80 with non-small cell lung cancer. Specimen: blood, collected at baseline. V usage is TRBV19 and J usage is TRBJ2-3; 9 bases are a match to TRBD2. The CDR3 DNA sequence: TGTGCCAGTAGTTACGCGGGAGGGGAGGGTACGCAGTATTTT. It encodes CASSYAGGEGTQYF.